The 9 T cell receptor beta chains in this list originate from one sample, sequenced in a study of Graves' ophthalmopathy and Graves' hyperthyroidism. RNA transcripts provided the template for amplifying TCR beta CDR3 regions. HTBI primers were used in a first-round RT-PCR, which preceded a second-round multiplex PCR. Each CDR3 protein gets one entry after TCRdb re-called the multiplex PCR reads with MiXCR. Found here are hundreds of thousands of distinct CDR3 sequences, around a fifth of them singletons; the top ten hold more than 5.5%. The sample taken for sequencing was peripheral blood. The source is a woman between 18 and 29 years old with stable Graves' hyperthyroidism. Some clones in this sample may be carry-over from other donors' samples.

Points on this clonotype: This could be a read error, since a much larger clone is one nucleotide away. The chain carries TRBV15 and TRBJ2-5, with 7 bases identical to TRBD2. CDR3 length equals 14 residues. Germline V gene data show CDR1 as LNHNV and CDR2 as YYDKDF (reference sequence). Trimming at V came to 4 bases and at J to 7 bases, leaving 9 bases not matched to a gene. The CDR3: CATSKVGGGLTQYF. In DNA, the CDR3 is TGTGCCACCAGCAAAGTGGGCGGGGGTCTGACCCAGTACTTC.

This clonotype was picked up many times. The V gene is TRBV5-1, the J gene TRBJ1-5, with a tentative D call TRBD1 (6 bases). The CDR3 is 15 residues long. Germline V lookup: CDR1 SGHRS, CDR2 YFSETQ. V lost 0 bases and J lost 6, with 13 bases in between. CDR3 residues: CASSLGDMVGQPQHF. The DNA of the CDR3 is TGCGCCAGCAGCTTGGGGGACATGGTAGGTCAGCCCCAGCATTTT. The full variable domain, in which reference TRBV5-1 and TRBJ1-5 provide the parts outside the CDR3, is KAGVTQTPRYLIKTRGQQVTLSCSPISGHRSVSWYQQTPGQGLQFLFEYFSETQRNKGNFPGRFSGRQFSNSRSEMNVSTLELGDSALYLCASSLGDMVGQPQHFGDGTRLSIL.

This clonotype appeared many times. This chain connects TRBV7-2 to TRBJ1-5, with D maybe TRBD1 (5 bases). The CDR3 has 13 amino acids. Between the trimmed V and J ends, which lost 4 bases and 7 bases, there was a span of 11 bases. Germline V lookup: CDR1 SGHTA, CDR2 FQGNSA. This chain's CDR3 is CASSSHRGQPQHF. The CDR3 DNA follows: TGTGCCAGCAGCTCCCACCGGGGCCAGCCCCAGCATTTT.

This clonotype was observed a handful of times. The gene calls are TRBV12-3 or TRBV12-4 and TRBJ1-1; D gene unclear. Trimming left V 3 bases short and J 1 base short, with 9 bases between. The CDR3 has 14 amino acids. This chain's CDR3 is CASSLDFGNTEAFF. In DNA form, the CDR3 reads TGTGCCAGCAGTTTGGACTTCGGGAACACTGAAGCTTTCTTT.

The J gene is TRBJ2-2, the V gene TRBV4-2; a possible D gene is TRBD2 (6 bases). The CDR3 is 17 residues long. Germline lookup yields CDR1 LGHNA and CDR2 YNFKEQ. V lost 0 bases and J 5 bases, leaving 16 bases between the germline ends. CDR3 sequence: CASSQEVSGTGTGELFF. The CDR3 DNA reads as TGTGCCAGCAGCCAAGAAGTATCCGGGACTGGGACCGGGGAGCTGTTTTTT.

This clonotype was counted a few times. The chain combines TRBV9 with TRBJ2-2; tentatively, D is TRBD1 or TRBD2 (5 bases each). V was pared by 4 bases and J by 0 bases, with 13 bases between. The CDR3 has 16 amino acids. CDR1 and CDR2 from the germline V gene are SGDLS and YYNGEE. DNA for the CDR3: TGTGCCAGCAGCCCCCCGGGACCGTCGAACACCGGGGAGCTGTTTTTT. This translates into CASSPPGPSNTGELFF.

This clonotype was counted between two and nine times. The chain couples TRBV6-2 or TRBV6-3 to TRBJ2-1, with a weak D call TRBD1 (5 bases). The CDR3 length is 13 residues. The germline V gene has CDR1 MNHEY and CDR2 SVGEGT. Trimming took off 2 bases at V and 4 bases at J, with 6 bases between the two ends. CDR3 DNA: TGTGCCAGCAGTTACGGACAATACAATGAGCAGTTCTTC. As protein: CASSYGQYNEQFF.

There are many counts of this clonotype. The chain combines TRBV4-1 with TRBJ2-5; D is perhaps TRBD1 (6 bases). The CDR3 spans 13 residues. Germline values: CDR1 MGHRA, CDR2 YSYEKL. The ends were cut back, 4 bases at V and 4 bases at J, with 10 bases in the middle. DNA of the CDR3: TGCGCCAGCAGCCCCCTAGGGGGAGAGACCCAGTACTTC. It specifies CASSPLGGETQYF.

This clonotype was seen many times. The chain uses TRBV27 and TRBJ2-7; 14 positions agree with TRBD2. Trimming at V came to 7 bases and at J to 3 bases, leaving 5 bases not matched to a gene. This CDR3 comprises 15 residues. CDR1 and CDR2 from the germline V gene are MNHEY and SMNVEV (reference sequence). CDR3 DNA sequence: TGTGCCAGCAAACGAGGGACTAGCGGGAGCTACGAGCAGTACTTC. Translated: CASKRGTSGSYEQYF.